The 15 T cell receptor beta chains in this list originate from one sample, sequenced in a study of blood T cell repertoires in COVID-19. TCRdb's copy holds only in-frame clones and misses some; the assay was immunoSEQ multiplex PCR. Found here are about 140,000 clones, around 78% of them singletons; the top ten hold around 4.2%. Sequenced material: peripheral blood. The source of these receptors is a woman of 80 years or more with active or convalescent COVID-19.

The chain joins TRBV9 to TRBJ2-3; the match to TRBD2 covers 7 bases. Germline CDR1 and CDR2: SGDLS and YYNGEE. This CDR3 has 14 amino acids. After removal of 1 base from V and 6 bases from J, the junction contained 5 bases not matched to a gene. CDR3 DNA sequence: TGTGCCAGCAGCGTATGGGATAGCGGGGATACGCAGTATTTT. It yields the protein CASSVWDSGDTQYF.

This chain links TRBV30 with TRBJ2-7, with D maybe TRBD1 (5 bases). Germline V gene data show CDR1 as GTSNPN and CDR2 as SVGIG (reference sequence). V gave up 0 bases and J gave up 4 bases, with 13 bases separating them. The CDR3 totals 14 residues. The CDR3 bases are TGTGCCTGGAGTGTACTTGGGGCCGAATACGAGCAGTACTTC. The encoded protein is CAWSVLGAEYEQYF.

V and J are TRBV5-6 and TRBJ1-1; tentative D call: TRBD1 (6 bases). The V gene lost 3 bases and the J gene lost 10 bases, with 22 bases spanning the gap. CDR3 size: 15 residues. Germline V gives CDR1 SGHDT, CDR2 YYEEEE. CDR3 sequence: CASSSSPAGRGGAFF. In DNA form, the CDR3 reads TGTGCCAGCAGCTCCTCACCGGCGGGAAGGGGGGGAGCTTTCTTT.

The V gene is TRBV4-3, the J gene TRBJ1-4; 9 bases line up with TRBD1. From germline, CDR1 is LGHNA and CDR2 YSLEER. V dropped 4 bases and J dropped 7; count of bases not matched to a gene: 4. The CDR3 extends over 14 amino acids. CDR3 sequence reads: CASSRDRATEKLFF. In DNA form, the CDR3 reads TGCGCCAGCAGCCGGGACAGGGCGACTGAAAAACTGTTTTTT.

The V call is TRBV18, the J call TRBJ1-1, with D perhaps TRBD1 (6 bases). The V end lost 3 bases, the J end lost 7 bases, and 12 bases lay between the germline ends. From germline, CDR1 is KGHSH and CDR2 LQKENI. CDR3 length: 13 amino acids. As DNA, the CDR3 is TGTGCCAGCTCACCCAGGGGTGTGGGTGAAGCTTTCTTT. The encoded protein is CASSPRGVGEAFF.

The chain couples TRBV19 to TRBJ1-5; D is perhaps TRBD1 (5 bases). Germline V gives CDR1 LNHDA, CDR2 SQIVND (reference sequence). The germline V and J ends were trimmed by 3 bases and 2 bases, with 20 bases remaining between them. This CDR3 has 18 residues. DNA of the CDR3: TGTGCCAGTAGTATCAATGGGGGAGGGGTAGTGGGCAATCAGCCCCAGCATTTT. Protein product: CASSINGGGVVGNQPQHF.

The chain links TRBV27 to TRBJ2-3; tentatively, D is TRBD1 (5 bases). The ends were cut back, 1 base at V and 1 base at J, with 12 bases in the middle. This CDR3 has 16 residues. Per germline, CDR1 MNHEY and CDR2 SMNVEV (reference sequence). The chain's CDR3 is CASSLLVVGRTDTQYF. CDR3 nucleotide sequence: TGTGCCAGCAGTTTATTGGTGGTGGGGCGCACAGATACGCAGTATTTT.

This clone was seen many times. The CDR3 here is CASTLEAGVVYNEQFF. CDR3 DNA: TGTGCCAGTACGCTTGAGGCAGGGGTTGTCTACAATGAGCAGTTCTTC. V usage is TRBV10-3 and J usage is TRBJ2-1; a possible D gene is TRBD1 (6 bases). This CDR3 has 16 amino acids. The germline V and J ends were trimmed by 10 bases and 3 bases, with 22 bases remaining between them. Germline assignment: CDR1 ENHRY and CDR2 SYGVKD.

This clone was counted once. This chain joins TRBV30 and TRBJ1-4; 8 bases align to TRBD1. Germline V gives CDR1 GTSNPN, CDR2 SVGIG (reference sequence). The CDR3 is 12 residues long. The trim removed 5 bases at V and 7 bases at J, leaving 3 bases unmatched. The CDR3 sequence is CAWGTGFEKLFF. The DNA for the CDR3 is TGTGCCTGGGGGACAGGATTTGAAAAACTGTTTTTT. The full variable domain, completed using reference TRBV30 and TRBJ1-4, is SQTIHQWPATLVQPVGSPLSLECTVEGTSNPNLYWYRQAAGRGLQLLFYSVGIGQISSEVPQNLSASRPQDRQFILSSKKLLLSDSGFYLCAWGTGFEKLFFGSGTQLSVL.

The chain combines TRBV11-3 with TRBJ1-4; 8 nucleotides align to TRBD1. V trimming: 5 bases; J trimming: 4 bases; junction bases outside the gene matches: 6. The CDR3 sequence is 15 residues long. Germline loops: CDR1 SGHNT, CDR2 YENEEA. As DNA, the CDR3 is TGTGCCAGCAGCGGTCGACAGGGGCATAATGAAAAACTGTTTTTT. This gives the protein CASSGRQGHNEKLFF.

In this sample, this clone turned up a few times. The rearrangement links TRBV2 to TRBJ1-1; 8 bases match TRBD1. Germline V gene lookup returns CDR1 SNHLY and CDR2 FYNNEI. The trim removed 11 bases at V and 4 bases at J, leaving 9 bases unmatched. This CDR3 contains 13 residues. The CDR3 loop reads CASGLDRVTEAFF. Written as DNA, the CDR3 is TGTGCCTCGGGCTTGGACAGGGTCACTGAAGCTTTCTTT.

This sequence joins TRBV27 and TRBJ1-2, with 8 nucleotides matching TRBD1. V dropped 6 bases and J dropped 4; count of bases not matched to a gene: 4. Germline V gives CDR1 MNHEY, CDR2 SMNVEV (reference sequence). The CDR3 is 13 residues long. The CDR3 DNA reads TGTGCCAGCAGAACCACAGGGGGCTATGGCTACACCTTC. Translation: CASRTTGGYGYTF.

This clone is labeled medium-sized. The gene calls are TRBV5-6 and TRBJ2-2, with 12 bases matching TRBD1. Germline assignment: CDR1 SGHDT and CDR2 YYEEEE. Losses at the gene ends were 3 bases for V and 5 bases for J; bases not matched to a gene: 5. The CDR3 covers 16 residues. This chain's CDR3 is CASSSGTGGFTGELFF. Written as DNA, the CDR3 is TGTGCCAGCAGCTCCGGGACAGGGGGCTTTACCGGGGAGCTGTTTTTT.

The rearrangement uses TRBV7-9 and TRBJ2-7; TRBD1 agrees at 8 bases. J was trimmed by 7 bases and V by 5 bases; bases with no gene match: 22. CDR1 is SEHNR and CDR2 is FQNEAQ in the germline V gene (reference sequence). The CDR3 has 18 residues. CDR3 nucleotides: TGTGCCAGCAGCAAATTGGGTGGGTGGTCGGCAGGGGGCGTGGAGCAGTACTTC. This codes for CASSKLGGWSAGGVEQYF.

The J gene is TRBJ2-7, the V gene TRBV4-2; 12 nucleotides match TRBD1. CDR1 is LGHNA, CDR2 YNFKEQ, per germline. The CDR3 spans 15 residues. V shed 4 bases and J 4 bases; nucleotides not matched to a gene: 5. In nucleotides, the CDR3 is TGTGCCAGCAGCCGGGGACAGGGGGCGGATTACGAGCAGTACTTC. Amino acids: CASSRGQGADYEQYF.